This T cell receptor (beta chain) was recorded in a study of blood T cells in healthy people across ages (dated by TCRdb to the mid-2010s). Regarding the research as a whole: In model experiments, template switching captured roughly one uniquely barcoded TCR beta cDNA molecule for every two T cells. Age-related changes in TCR beta repertoire diversity were measured in the study by deep sequencing normalized with unique cDNA molecular identifiers. Donors were grouped into four age groups: young (average 16 years), middle-aged (roughly 40), aged (about 60) and long-lived (approximately 81). To avoid experimental bias, donors of different ages were spread randomly across the sequencing lanes. The study analyzed two additional independent replicas of 1 million unique cDNA reads from the same blood draw for two donors, one aged 18 to 29 and one aged 80 or older. The full study reports these points: Because donor CMV infection status was unknown, age-related changes in expanded clonotypes were potentially confounded. A strong correlation was found between observed TCR beta diversity and the percentage of naive T cells measured by flow cytometry. Compared with the aged group, more naive CD4+ T cells, fewer expanded clones and increased TCR diversity were shown by the long-lived group, suggesting age selection. Bulk unsorted PBMC profiling prevented conclusive comparison of naive and antigen-experienced compartments. As age increased, observed TCR beta diversity per million T cells dropped in a roughly linear way, and a significant reduction was already evident by age roughly 36. Estimates of total diversity based on one million sequenced T cells were regarded as lower bounds and as underestimates.

Receptors were amplified or captured by 5' RACE. TCRdb records Illumina HiSeq 2500 as the sequencer. A second roughly 6 to 12 cycle PCR used a sample-barcoded 5' primer and a J-beta primer mix. A unique molecular identifier was introduced onto each TCR beta cDNA molecule by a template-switch 5' adaptor carrying 12 random nucleotides. Each sample yielded at least 2.5 million CDR3-containing paired-end reads. First-strand cDNA was synthesized from all RNA with the Mint cDNA synthesis kit, primed by a TRBC-specific oligonucleotide. After uracil-DNA glycosylase treatment, a first 18-cycle PCR used universal primers M1SS and BC2_uni_R on all cDNA. Per the source publication's procedure: For normalization, 1 million high-quality reads, each with a distinct molecular identifier, were randomly selected from each sample. Instead of being binned into consensus sequences, reads that shared molecular identifiers were thrown out. MiTCR, with a Q25 quality threshold and the strictest error-elimination algorithm, was used for CDR3 identification, clonotype clustering and error correction. Lower-bound total TCR beta diversity was estimated with a nonparametric unseen species model using Euler transformation. In-frame beta chains were kept once TCRdb had trimmed the public reads at Q25 with fastp and called clones with MiXCR. Each record represents a unique CDR3 protein, reported with the most common genes and DNA among its rows. The V and J calls were determined by TCRdb, not by the authors. This sample comprises 1.5 million to 2 million distinct CDR3 sequences, around half of them detected only once. The ten biggest clones cover over 2% of the sample.

The table lists this clonotype with a few counts. Its antigen remains undetermined. No much larger clone is present one base from it, and per-base qualities are unavailable. Systemically healthy Caucasian individuals from Russia, about 38 in total and aged about 6 to 95 years, were included as donors. Each donor gave around 9 milliliters of peripheral blood, collected into EDTA-treated Vacutainer tubes. Ficoll-Paque density-gradient centrifugation was used to isolate PBMCs, with at least 6.5 million per sample. Total RNA was extracted from PBMCs with Trizol reagent, with at least 5 micrograms obtained per sample. For every donor, flow cytometry on a PBMC aliquot measured the percentage of naive CD45RAhigh/CD27high T cells. As encoded in the germline V gene, CDR1 is SGHTA while CDR2 is FQGNSA. The germline V and J ends show losses of 4 bases and 2 bases respectively, and no gene match explains 2 bases of the junction. Including the terminal cysteine and phenylalanine, the CDR3 comprises 16 residues. Just the 48-base CDR3 DNA is kept, in frame starting at base 1.

Source material: blood. The receptor was isolated from a woman in her 40s in good health. The chain is made from TRBV7-2 and TRBJ2-1, with TRBD2 matching 13 junction bases. CDR3 protein: CASSSTSGGPYNEQFF. The bases are TGTGCCAGCAGCTCGACTAGCGGGGGGCCCTACAATGAGCAGTTCTTC.